This TCR beta chain originates from a study of Ad26.COV2.S vaccination and SARS-CoV-2 variants. Germline CDR1 is SGHAT and CDR2 is FQNNGV. V lost 5 bases to trimming and J lost 0 bases; unmatched junction nucleotides: 2. The CDR3 extends over 14 amino acids. As to treatment: some 20 received Ad26.COV2.S at low or high dose, single or two shots; roughly five received placebo; per-sample allocation not given. Vaccine and placebo recipients were sampled on day 63 after the first injection. The protocol was immunoSEQ multiplex PCR, while the TCRdb copy is restricted to in-frame clones and leaves out a portion. The table has about 370,000 clones, more than 85% seen once.

The TCR originated in a person between 18 and 60 years old who received the Ad26.COV2.S COVID-19 vaccine or a placebo. The sample was peripheral blood, taken in a trial of Ad26.COV2.S vaccine versus placebo. The chain carries TRBV11-2 and TRBJ2-7; TRBD1 matches 9 bases. The CDR3 coding sequence is TGTGCCAGCAGCGGGACAGGGAGCTCCTACGAGCAGTACTTC. It codes for CASSGTGSSYEQYF.